The 11 T cell receptor beta chains below come from one sample, sequenced in a study of beta chain features in type 1 diabetes. Study findings and constraints: Type 1 diabetes patients had moderately but significantly shorter TCRB CDR3s in all four CD4+ subsets.

Reverse transcribing all isolated RNA meant expressed TCRB transcripts were sequenced. The method was immunoSEQ multiplex PCR; TCRdb's version includes in-frame clones alone and lacks a portion of them. Of roughly 400,000 clones listed, 9.6% are singletons. No cognate antigen is known for these TCRs. Sample: central memory CD4+ T cells from blood. Receptor source: a man aged 25 to 40 with type 1 diabetes.

The V call is TRBV5-1, the J call TRBJ2-1, with 7 bases matching TRBD2. With 4 bases clipped from V and 8 bases from J, the junction kept 9 bases outside the gene matches. This CDR3 has 14 residues. Germline V gene data show CDR1 as SGHRS and CDR2 as YFSETQ. In DNA form, the CDR3 reads TGCGCCAGCAGCCCTGGACTAGTCTCGTATGAGCAGTTCTTC. Translated: CASSPGLVSYEQFF.

The chain carries TRBV6-1 and TRBJ2-2, with D unresolved. In germline, CDR1 is MNHNS, CDR2 SASEGT. Trimming took off 4 bases at V and 4 bases at J, with 10 bases between the two ends. CDR3 length equals 14 residues. In nucleotides, the CDR3 is TGTGCCAGCAGTGGACGATTCAGCACCGGGGAGCTGTTTTTT. This encodes CASSGRFSTGELFF.

A few counts support this clone. This chain connects TRBV29-1 to TRBJ2-3; D remains ambiguous. Germline CDR1 reads SQVTM; CDR2 reads ANQGSEA. Trimming stripped 4 bases from V and 2 bases from J, with 22 bases between. The CDR3 extends over 17 amino acids. The CDR3 DNA reads TGCAGCGTTGCGGCCAGTCCCCACGCCTTACACACAGATACGCAGTATTTT. This codes for CSVAASPHALHTDTQYF.

This clone was detected a few times. The chain has TRBV6-1 and TRBJ2-2; D may be TRBD2 (6 bases). Germline-derived CDR1 and CDR2 are MNHNS and SASEGT. The length of the CDR3 is 13 residues. Trimming left V 10 bases short and J 7 bases short, with 16 bases between. The CDR3 coding sequence is TGTGCCACCGAGGGACTCGTAGTCGGGGAGCTGTTTTTT. It translates to CATEGLVVGELFF.

This chain connects TRBV5-4 to TRBJ2-7; D may correspond to TRBD1 or TRBD2 (5 bases each). The germline V and J ends were trimmed by 3 bases and 7 bases, with 20 bases remaining between them. CDR3 length: 15 amino acids. CDR1 and CDR2 from the germline V gene are SGHNT and YYREEE (reference sequence). CDR3 residues: CASSSARDARREQYF. The DNA for the CDR3 is TGTGCCAGCAGCTCGGCACGGGACGCCCGCCGTGAGCAGTACTTC.

V gene TRBV5-4 combines with J gene TRBJ1-2; weak D call: TRBD1 (6 bases). The CDR3 is made up of 15 amino acids. V lost 0 bases to trimming and J lost 6 bases, with 15 bases between them. CDR1 and CDR2 from the germline V gene are SGHNT and YYREEE (reference sequence). The CDR3 DNA reads as TGTGCCAGCAGCTTGGGTTCCCGGGACACTAATGGCTACACCTTC. Protein sequence: CASSLGSRDTNGYTF.

The chain uses TRBV29-1 and TRBJ2-1; 7 positions agree with TRBD1. CDR3 length equals 14 residues. Germline lookup yields CDR1 SQVTM and CDR2 ANQGSEA. Unmatched junction bases numbered 11, after V lost 3 bases and J lost 9 bases. CDR3 in DNA: TGCAGCGTTGAGAGACAGGGAGAGGGGAGTGAGCAGTTCTTC. This translates into CSVERQGEGSEQFF.

In its sample, this clone was seen many times. The V call is TRBV11-2, the J call TRBJ2-1; 9 nucleotides align to TRBD1. V shed 4 bases and J 9 bases; nucleotides not matched to a gene: 7. CDR3 length: 14 residues. Germline V gene lookup returns CDR1 SGHAT and CDR2 FQNNGV. The CDR3 is CASSSDRGGGEQFF. In DNA, the CDR3 is TGTGCCAGCAGCTCGGACAGGGGTGGGGGTGAGCAGTTCTTC.

A few counts support this clone. The chain carries TRBV10-3 and TRBJ1-5, with unresolved D. Looked up from germline, CDR1 is ENHRY and CDR2 is SYGVKD. There are 13 residues in the CDR3. V was clipped by 6 bases and J by 4 bases, with 10 bases between them. The CDR3: CAIRPGKNQPQHF. The CDR3 nucleotides read TGTGCCATCAGGCCCGGAAAGAATCAGCCCCAGCATTTT.

The genes are TRBV6-6 and TRBJ1-5; D remains unclear. V lost 6 bases, J lost 2 bases, and 17 bases lay in between. The CDR3 consists of 16 residues. The germline CDR1 and CDR2 sequences are MNHNY and SVGAGI (reference sequence). For the CDR3, the DNA is TGTGCCAGCAGCCGAAACAGCTATAGTGGCAATCAGCCCCAGCATTTT. Its protein product is CASSRNSYSGNQPQHF.

This clone was seen a handful of times. The chain joins TRBV27 to TRBJ1-3; D is perhaps TRBD1 (5 bases). The CDR3 is 14 amino acids. The germline V gene encodes CDR1 MNHEY and CDR2 SMNVEV (reference sequence). Trimming pared 6 bases from V and 4 bases from J, leaving 13 bases between. This chain's CDR3 is CASRALRGGNTIYF. CDR3 coding DNA: TGTGCCAGCAGGGCGTTGAGGGGAGGAAACACCATATATTTT.